The clone carrying this T cell receptor (beta chain) came up a few times. What it recognizes is unknown. The sample comes from a study of shared clonotypes between healthy human individuals. Overall study: Per donor, three plates held CD4 naive cells, three held CD4 memory, two held CD8 naive and one held CD8 memory. Study-level points and caveats: Memory subsets had estimated richness that was generally smaller than that of naive subsets.

The V gene end was trimmed by 4 bases and the J gene end by 5 bases; junction bases not matched to a gene: 3. The CDR3 has 13 residues. Per the germline V gene, CDR1 is SGHRS and CDR2 is YFSETQ. Clones were sequenced by immunoSEQ multiplex PCR, and TCRdb holds only the in-frame ones, with some missing. This sample has approximately 2,000,000 clones; about nine tenths occur once, and the top ten carry about 0.41%. This chain joins TRBV5-1 and TRBJ2-1, with 7 bases aligning to TRBD1. This sequence was found in a man aged 18 to 35 in good health. Some clones in this sample may be carry-over from other donors' samples. What was sequenced was naive CD4+ T cells from PBMCs. Subset in this sample: CD45RA+ positively selected. In DNA form, the CDR3 reads TGCGCCAGCAGCATCGGACAGGACAATGAGCAGTTCTTC. Amino acids: CASSIGQDNEQFF.